Listed below are T cell receptor beta chains from one sample, sequenced in a study of CD8+ T cells in alopecia areata. Sequenced by immunoSEQ multiplex PCR; TCRdb stores in-frame clones only, minus some. The data show around 50,000 clones, 95% to 97% seen once. The sequences come from CD8+ T cells sorted from blood, collected at week 0. All receptors derive from a human donor with alopecia areata. Both conserved end residues are part of each CDR3. Each record gives: V gene, J gene, clone size, D gene, CDR3 protein, CDR3 DNA. The D gene is left open where the match is weak. Clone size is given for some rows only: seen once, a few or many times, or a class if the clone is expanded.

v_call: TRBV29-1
j_call: TRBJ1-2
clone_size: .
d_call: .
cdr3_aa: CSVRLYYGYTF
cdr3_nt: TGCAGCGTTCGGCTTTACTATGGCTACACCTTC

v_call: TRBV4-2
j_call: TRBJ2-2
clone_size: .
d_call: .
cdr3_aa: CASSPGVTGELFF
cdr3_nt: TGTGCCAGCAGCCCCGGGGTTACCGGGGAGCTGTTTTTT

v_call: TRBV29-1
j_call: TRBJ2-3
clone_size: .
d_call: TRBD2
cdr3_aa: CSVEGLAGKTSTDTQYF
cdr3_nt: TGCAGCGTCGAGGGACTAGCGGGGAAAACTAGCACAGATACGCAGTATTTT

v_call: TRBV21-1
j_call: TRBJ2-7
clone_size: .
d_call: .
cdr3_aa: CASSKKGLAHEQYF
cdr3_nt: TGTGCCAGCAGCAAGAAGGGACTAGCCCACGAGCAGTACTTC

v_call: TRBV9
j_call: TRBJ2-3
clone_size: .
d_call: .
cdr3_aa: CASSADGSTDTQYF
cdr3_nt: TGTGCCAGCAGCGCCGACGGTAGCACAGATACGCAGTATTTT

v_call: TRBV7-9
j_call: TRBJ2-5
clone_size: .
d_call: .
cdr3_aa: CASSLKSATETQYF
cdr3_nt: TGTGCCAGCAGCCTAAAGAGTGCCACGGAGACCCAGTACTTC

v_call: TRBV4-2
j_call: TRBJ1-1
clone_size: .
d_call: .
cdr3_aa: CASSQEGQGSAFF
cdr3_nt: TGTGCCAGCAGCCAAGAAGGGCAGGGGAGCGCTTTCTTT

v_call: TRBV9
j_call: TRBJ2-5
clone_size: few
d_call: .
cdr3_aa: CASSLWTSPQETQYF
cdr3_nt: TGTGCCAGCAGCTTATGGACTTCCCCCCAAGAGACCCAGTACTTC

v_call: TRBV7-9
j_call: TRBJ1-1
clone_size: .
d_call: .
cdr3_aa: CASSPWGQGPEAFF
cdr3_nt: TGTGCCAGCAGCCCCTGGGGCCAGGGCCCTGAAGCTTTCTTT

v_call: TRBV11-2
j_call: TRBJ1-4
clone_size: .
d_call: .
cdr3_aa: CASSLVARGATNEKLFF
cdr3_nt: TGTGCCAGCAGCTTAGTAGCCAGGGGTGCAACTAATGAAAAACTGTTTTTT

v_call: TRBV4-3
j_call: TRBJ1-1
clone_size: .
d_call: .
cdr3_aa: CASSQEDSLNTEAFF
cdr3_nt: TGCGCCAGCAGCCAAGAAGACAGTTTGAACACTGAAGCTTTCTTT

v_call: TRBV2
j_call: TRBJ2-1
clone_size: .
d_call: .
cdr3_aa: CASSLPGHGGWEQFF
cdr3_nt: TGTGCCAGCAGCCTCCCCGGGCACGGGGGTTGGGAGCAGTTCTTC

v_call: TRBV7-6
j_call: TRBJ1-2
clone_size: .
d_call: TRBD1
cdr3_aa: CASSLNRGAKKDYGYTF
cdr3_nt: TGTGCCAGCAGCTTAAACAGGGGAGCAAAAAAGGACTATGGCTACACCTTC

v_call: TRBV28
j_call: TRBJ1-5
clone_size: .
d_call: TRBD1
cdr3_aa: CASSLLTGSNQPQHF
cdr3_nt: TGTGCCAGCAGTTTGTTGACAGGGAGCAATCAGCCCCAGCATTTT

v_call: TRBV4-1
j_call: TRBJ2-5
clone_size: .
d_call: TRBD1
cdr3_aa: CASSQAGTGQETQYF
cdr3_nt: TGCGCCAGCAGCCAGGCCGGGACAGGCCAAGAGACCCAGTACTTC

v_call: TRBV4-3
j_call: TRBJ2-7
clone_size: .
d_call: .
cdr3_aa: CASSQGRTAYEQYF
cdr3_nt: TGCGCCAGCAGCCAAGGTCGGACAGCCTACGAGCAGTACTTC

v_call: TRBV10-3
j_call: TRBJ2-7
clone_size: .
d_call: .
cdr3_aa: CAISDPRDTTYEQYF
cdr3_nt: TGTGCCATCAGTGACCCCCGGGACACAACCTACGAGCAGTACTTC

v_call: TRBV10-3
j_call: TRBJ1-2
clone_size: .
d_call: .
cdr3_aa: CAISEQGGSYGYTF
cdr3_nt: TGTGCCATCAGTGAGCAGGGTGGGTCCTATGGCTACACCTTC

v_call: TRBV6-6
j_call: TRBJ2-7
clone_size: few
d_call: .
cdr3_aa: CASSYSLTGEQYF
cdr3_nt: TGTGCCAGCAGTTACTCGTTGACGGGCGAGCAGTACTTC

v_call: TRBV5-6
j_call: TRBJ2-1
clone_size: .
d_call: TRBD2
cdr3_aa: CASSPTSGGAYEQFF
cdr3_nt: TGTGCCAGCAGCCCTACTAGCGGGGGGGCCTATGAGCAGTTCTTC

v_call: TRBV7-3
j_call: TRBJ2-7
clone_size: .
d_call: .
cdr3_aa: CASSSRVVNLSSYEQYF
cdr3_nt: TGTGCCAGCAGCTCACGGGTAGTGAATCTCAGCTCCTACGAGCAGTACTTC

v_call: TRBV29-1
j_call: TRBJ2-2
clone_size: .
d_call: .
cdr3_aa: CSVVGRATGELFF
cdr3_nt: TGCAGCGTTGTTGGCAGGGCCACCGGGGAGCTGTTTTTT